The 11 T cell receptor beta chains given below trace back to one sample, sequenced in a study of post-analysis software for immune sequencing data. General study findings and limits: Elevated frequency relative to controls characterized several TRBV segments in patients, TRBV5-6, TRBV5-1 and TRBV20-1 among them.

Every TCR beta cDNA library bore unique molecular identifiers. TCRdb independently ran MiXCR on the PCR reads; one entry per CDR3 protein. The table records around 700,000 distinct CDR3 sequences, 55% to 60% of them present only once. Their antigens are not known. The sequencing input was blood. The receptors shown here come from a girl aged 2-10 years with multiple sclerosis.

The rearrangement uses TRBV20-1 and TRBJ1-2; no definite D call. Between the trimmed V and J ends, which lost 0 bases and 0 bases, there was a span of 11 bases. Germline V gene data show CDR1 as DFQATT and CDR2 as SNEGSKA (reference sequence). The CDR3 loop spans 15 amino acids. CDR3 protein: CSARDRFGPNYGYTF. In DNA, the CDR3 is TGCAGTGCTAGAGATCGTTTCGGGCCTAACTATGGCTACACCTTC.

V gene TRBV29-1 combines with J gene TRBJ2-5; tentative D call: TRBD2 (5 bases). The germline V gene encodes CDR1 SQVTM and CDR2 ANQGSEA. The V and J ends lost 2 bases and 5 bases respectively, with 12 bases between them. The CDR3 sequence is 13 residues long. This CDR3 reads CSVELDWRETQYF. Here the CDR3 DNA reads TGCAGCGTTGAACTGGACTGGAGGGAGACCCAGTACTTC.

As for this clonotype: The junction departs from the called germline gene at one end, perhaps through a read error. V is TRBV10-3 and J is TRBJ1-1, with a possible D match to TRBD1 (5 bases). The CDR3 has 13 residues. Looked up from germline, CDR1 is ENHRY and CDR2 is SYGVKD. The CDR3 coding sequence is TGTGCCGTCAGAGTTCAGGGAGAAACTGAAGCTTTCTTT. This encodes CAVRVQGETEAFF.

This rearrangement joins TRBV5-5 to TRBJ2-4; D is perhaps TRBD1 (7 bases). Germline loops: CDR1 SGHKS, CDR2 YYEKEE (reference sequence). This CDR3 has 16 amino acids. V lost 4 bases and J lost 4, with 18 bases in between. The CDR3 DNA follows: TGTGCCAGCAGCGTCAACGCGGGACAGCTGAAAAACATTCAGTACTTC. This codes for CASSVNAGQLKNIQYF.

V gene TRBV3-1 combines with J gene TRBJ1-2; D is unresolved. Germline CDR1 LGHDT, CDR2 YNNKEL (reference sequence). With 1 base removed from V and 2 bases from J, the gap between germline ends came to 8 bases. The CDR3 totals 14 residues. The DNA of the CDR3 is TGTGCCAGCAGCCAAGCGCAGCGAAACTATGGCTACACCTTC. Translation gives CASSQAQRNYGYTF.

This clonotype was recorded at least ten times. The chain links TRBV28 to TRBJ2-3; a possible D gene is TRBD2 (7 bases). With 2 bases removed from V and 3 bases from J, the gap between germline ends came to 12 bases. CDR1 is MDHEN, CDR2 SYDVKM, per germline. The CDR3 has 15 residues. CDR3 in amino acids: CASSLPEGGTDTQYF. CDR3 DNA sequence: TGTGCCAGCAGTTTACCGGAGGGGGGGACAGATACGCAGTATTTT.

The chain links TRBV6-5 to TRBJ2-3, with D maybe TRBD2 (6 bases). Germline assignment: CDR1 MNHEY and CDR2 SVGAGI. Trimming took off 4 bases at V and 1 base at J, with 6 bases between the two ends. The CDR3 covers 13 residues. The chain's CDR3 is CASSWEGTDTQYF. The CDR3, as DNA: TGTGCCAGCAGTTGGGAGGGCACAGATACGCAGTATTTT.

This sequence joins TRBV24-1 and TRBJ2-5; maybe TRBD1 (6 bases). Germline CDR1 is KGHDR and CDR2 is SFDVKD. The CDR3 has 18 amino acids. The germline V and J ends were trimmed by 5 bases and 0 bases, with 21 bases remaining between them. CDR3 sequence (DNA): TGTGCCACCAGTGGTAGAGGCACCCAGGGGACCAACCAAGAGACCCAGTACTTC. Translation: CATSGRGTQGTNQETQYF.

This clonotype has more than one count but fewer than ten. The V gene is TRBV5-1, the J gene TRBJ2-1, with 8 positions matching TRBD2. The germline CDR1 and CDR2 sequences are SGHRS and YFSETQ. V lost 2 bases to trimming and J lost 3 bases; unmatched junction nucleotides: 13. The CDR3 covers 18 residues. The CDR3 here is CASSFGGVLGGDYNEQFF. In DNA form, the CDR3 reads TGCGCCAGCAGCTTTGGTGGCGTACTCGGGGGGGACTACAATGAGCAGTTCTTC.

J is TRBJ2-1 and V is TRBV6-5, with D tentatively TRBD2 (6 bases). V dropped 10 bases and J dropped 0 bases, with 13 bases sitting between them. The CDR3 totals 14 residues. Germline CDR1 is MNHEY and CDR2 is SVGAGI. This CDR3 reads CATSGESSYNEQFF. CDR3 coding DNA: TGTGCCACTTCGGGAGAAAGCTCCTACAATGAGCAGTTCTTC.

The chain has TRBV12-3 or TRBV12-4 and TRBJ2-3; D unresolved. The V end lost 3 bases, the J end lost 0 bases, and 16 bases lay between the germline ends. This CDR3 has 17 amino acids. In DNA, the CDR3 is TGTGCCAGCAGTTTTGGAGAGACAACTTTGAGCACAGATACGCAGTATTTT. It encodes CASSFGETTLSTDTQYF.